These 11 T cell receptor beta chains were all obtained from the same sample, sequenced in a study of T cell responses to AZD1222 COVID-19 vaccine. Sequenced by immunoSEQ multiplex PCR; TCRdb stores in-frame clones only, minus some. Of 100,000 to 150,000 clones in the sample, around 85% are singletons; the top ten hold 4.4%. Specimen: peripheral blood, collected 28 days after the second AZD1222 dose. These receptors came from an adult who received the AZD1222 COVID-19 vaccine.

The chain joins TRBV7-6 to TRBJ1-2, with D tentatively TRBD1 (5 bases). Per the germline V gene, CDR1 is SGHVS and CDR2 is FNYEAQ. Trimming left V 5 bases short and J 8 bases short, with 12 bases between. The CDR3 has 12 amino acids. CDR3 residues: CASSLGRDGYTF. CDR3 DNA: TGTGCCAGCAGCCTAGGGAGGGACGGCTACACCTTC.

The rearrangement uses TRBV18 and TRBJ1-1; TRBD1 matches at 9 bases. Germline CDR1 is KGHSH and CDR2 is LQKENI. The CDR3 is 14 amino acids. With V trimmed by 1 base and J by 6 bases, 3 bases remained unmatched. As DNA, the CDR3 is TGTGCCAGCTCACCACTGGGACAGGGTGCTGAAGCTTTCTTT. It specifies CASSPLGQGAEAFF.

J is TRBJ2-1 and V is TRBV7-9; TRBD1 might be the D (5 bases). With 1 base removed from V and 4 bases from J, the gap between germline ends came to 8 bases. The CDR3 sequence is 14 residues long. The V gene's germline CDR1 is SEHNR and CDR2 FQNEAQ (reference sequence). The CDR3 here is CASSLEQAYNEQFF. The CDR3 DNA reads as TGTGCCAGCAGCTTAGAACAGGCGTACAATGAGCAGTTCTTC.

The rearrangement uses TRBV23-1 and TRBJ2-3; possibly TRBD1 for D (5 bases). TRBV23-1 has ORF status, its function being uncertain. CDR3 length: 15 residues. Trimming left V 1 base short and J 4 bases short, with 12 bases between. CDR3 amino acids: CASSQWIPGPDTQYF. CDR3 sequence (DNA): TGCGCCAGCAGTCAATGGATACCAGGGCCAGATACGCAGTATTTT.

The chain employs TRBV6-1 and TRBJ1-2; TRBD1 matches at 10 bases. The CDR3 runs to 15 residues. Germline CDR1 MNHNS, CDR2 SASEGT. The ends lost 3 bases at V and 4 bases at J; junction bases unmatched: 5. The CDR3 DNA reads TGTGCCAGCAGTGACCCGGGACAGGGGTCCTATGGCTACACCTTC. This encodes CASSDPGQGSYGYTF.

The V gene is TRBV7-6, the J gene TRBJ2-2, with a weak D call TRBD2 (5 bases). V lost 0 bases, J lost 5 bases, and 13 bases lay in between. The CDR3 has 16 amino acids. Germline assignment: CDR1 SGHVS and CDR2 FNYEAQ. The CDR3: CASSLAGLSFTGELFF. In nucleotides, the CDR3 is TGTGCCAGCAGCTTAGCCGGACTGAGCTTTACCGGGGAGCTGTTTTTT.

The chain uses TRBV11-2 and TRBJ2-1; no firm D call. The CDR3 is 14 amino acids. Germline CDR1 is SGHAT and CDR2 is FQNNGV. V was pared by 2 bases and J by 7 bases, with 12 bases between. The CDR3 bases are TGTGCCAGCAGCTTAAATTGGAGTAAAAATGAGCAGTTCTTC. Amino acids: CASSLNWSKNEQFF.

This chain joins TRBV19 and TRBJ1-5, with TRBD1 matching over 8 bases. V trimming: 8 bases; J trimming: 5 bases; junction bases outside the gene matches: 8. The V gene's germline CDR1 is LNHDA and CDR2 SQIVND (reference sequence). CDR3 size: 14 residues. This CDR3 is CASGPQGADQPQHF. The CDR3 DNA is TGTGCCAGTGGCCCCCAGGGGGCTGATCAGCCCCAGCATTTT.

This clone rates as medium-sized. The V call is TRBV9, the J call TRBJ2-7, with D tentatively TRBD2 (6 bases). Trimming shortened V by 0 bases and J by 3 bases, and 10 bases separated the two germline ends. The CDR3 runs 14 residues. CDR1 is SGDLS, CDR2 YYNGEE, per germline. The CDR3 DNA follows: TGTGCCAGCAGCGTAGTCCCTAGCGACTACGAGCAGTACTTC. Protein product: CASSVVPSDYEQYF. Full variable domain (outside the CDR3, taken from reference TRBV9 and TRBJ2-7): DSGVTQTPKHLITATGQRVTLRCSPRSGDLSVYWYQQSLDQGLQFLIQYYNGEERAKGNILERFSAQQFPDLHSELNLSSLELGDSALYFCASSVVPSDYEQYFGPGTRLTVT.

The genes are TRBV6-2 or TRBV6-3 and TRBJ2-7, with D uncertain. Germline V gene lookup returns CDR1 MNHEY and CDR2 SVGEGT. This CDR3 comprises 16 residues. V was trimmed by 7 bases and J by 0 bases, leaving 19 bases between them. The CDR3 sequence: CASTPRQGRNSYEQYF. For the CDR3, the DNA is TGTGCCAGCACCCCACGACAAGGACGGAACTCCTACGAGCAGTACTTC.

The CDR3, as DNA: TGTGCCAGCAGCCAAGATCTTAGGGGCCACTACGAGCAGTACTTC. Amino acids: CASSQDLRGHYEQYF. This chain connects TRBV4-2 to TRBJ2-7; maybe TRBD1 (5 bases). The CDR3 totals 15 residues. In germline, CDR1 is LGHNA, CDR2 YNFKEQ. V gave up 0 bases and J gave up 3 bases, with 12 bases separating them.